This T cell receptor beta chain was sequenced for a study of T cell responses to AZD1222 COVID-19 vaccine. Points from the study as a whole: Across spike, vaccine-associated CD4 TCRs were found, dominant at 160-218 and 743-854. Elevations in Spike-specific TCR breadth and depth followed administration of two AZD1222 doses.

This clone was found once. Its target is not known. The germline V gene has CDR1 LNHNV and CDR2 YYDKDF (reference sequence). The V gene lost 4 bases and the J gene lost 2 bases, with 3 bases spanning the gap. The CDR3 is made up of 11 amino acids. Profiled with immunoSEQ multiplex PCR; TCRdb holds only in-frame clones, not every one. Among 150,000 to 200,000 clones listed, around 90% were seen once. The clonotype originates from an adult in good health. Sequences were derived from peripheral blood, sampled on day 0 of AZD1222 vaccination. This chain connects TRBV15 to TRBJ2-7; D is unresolved. CDR3 coding DNA: TGTGCCACCAGCAACACCTACGAGCAGTACTTC. Protein product: CATSNTYEQYF.